The 17 T cell receptor beta chains below all came from one sample that was sequenced in a study of blood T cells in healthy people across ages. The authors ran a second PCR of about 6 to 11 cycles using a sample-barcoded 5' primer and a J-beta primer mix. Each CDR3 protein is one row after TCRdb ran MiXCR on the 5' RACE reads. The profile shows around 1,600,000 distinct CDR3 sequences, approximately 43% of them singletons. Sequencing used blood. The receptors stem from a woman under 30 in good health.

The chain employs TRBV7-2 and TRBJ2-5, with 10 bases matching TRBD2. The trim removed 5 bases at V and 4 bases at J, leaving 10 bases unmatched. Germline CDR1 SGHTA, CDR2 FQGNSA. The CDR3 length is 16 residues. For the CDR3, the DNA is TGTGCCAGCAGCCAGCTCAGCGGGAGGGGGTTAGAGACCCAGTACTTC. This codes for CASSQLSGRGLETQYF.

This clonotype has just a few counts. This sequence joins TRBV9 and TRBJ1-1; D is uncertain. Trimming pared 4 bases from V and 6 bases from J, leaving 13 bases between. CDR1 and CDR2 (germline): SGDLS, YYNGEE. The CDR3 consists of 13 residues. The CDR3 bases are TGTGCCAGCAGCATAGACCCTTCCGCTGAAGCTTTCTTT. This encodes CASSIDPSAEAFF. Drawing the rest from reference TRBV9 and TRBJ1-1, the complete variable domain is DSGVTQTPKHLITATGQRVTLRCSPRSGDLSVYWYQQSLDQGLQFLIQYYNGEERAKGNILERFSAQQFPDLHSELNLSSLELGDSALYFCASSIDPSAEAFFGQGTRLTVV.

This clonotype turned up a few times. V is TRBV3-1 and J is TRBJ2-5; D ambiguous. The CDR3 consists of 13 residues. Germline assignment: CDR1 LGHDT and CDR2 YNNKEL (reference sequence). The V and J ends lost 1 base and 7 bases respectively, with 10 bases between them. The CDR3, as DNA: TGTGCCAGCAGCCAAGGCAGGAAAGGGACCCAGTACTTC. It codes for CASSQGRKGTQYF.

The rearrangement joins TRBV12-3 or TRBV12-4 to TRBJ2-1; 7 bases are a match to TRBD1. V lost 7 bases to trimming and J lost 2 bases; unmatched junction nucleotides: 8. The CDR3 runs 15 residues. The DNA for the CDR3 is TGTGCCAGCAAGAACCAAGGGGGCGCCTACAATGAGCAGTTCTTC. This gives the protein CASKNQGGAYNEQFF.

This chain uses TRBV7-9 with TRBJ2-5; D is possibly TRBD2 (5 bases). The V gene lost 4 bases and the J gene lost 2 bases, with 14 bases spanning the gap. This CDR3 is 15 amino acids long. Germline values: CDR1 SEHNR, CDR2 FQNEAQ (reference sequence). The CDR3 loop is CASSSFGIYQETQYF. CDR3 DNA: TGTGCCAGCAGCTCATTCGGGATTTATCAAGAGACCCAGTACTTC.

This chain links TRBV7-2 with TRBJ2-3; D is perhaps TRBD1 (5 bases). The CDR3 runs to 18 residues. Germline CDR1 SGHTA, CDR2 FQGNSA. Trimming stripped 3 bases from V and 3 bases from J, with 22 bases between. The CDR3 sequence is CASSLSGPRTSKTDTQYF. CDR3 DNA sequence: TGTGCCAGCAGCTTGTCAGGGCCGAGAACCTCAAAAACAGATACGCAGTATTTT.

V and J are TRBV30 and TRBJ2-7; 7 bases match TRBD1. From germline, CDR1 is GTSNPN and CDR2 SVGIG (reference sequence). The CDR3 extends over 11 amino acids. V was clipped by 1 base and J by 12 bases; unmatched bases: 6. CDR3: CAWSERDSGYF. DNA for the CDR3: TGTGCCTGGAGTGAAAGGGACAGCGGGTACTTC.

The genes are TRBV7-2 and TRBJ1-1; 8 bases agree with TRBD1. CDR1 is SGHTA and CDR2 is FQGNSA in the germline V gene. The CDR3 extends over 17 amino acids. V dropped 6 bases and J dropped 5; count of bases not matched to a gene: 17. CDR3 residues: CASSEAGTGGVGTEAFF. For the CDR3, the DNA is TGTGCCAGCAGTGAGGCCGGGACAGGAGGGGTTGGGACTGAAGCTTTCTTT.

This clonotype appeared once. V is TRBV7-2 and J is TRBJ1-2; no reliable D call. In germline, CDR1 is SGHTA, CDR2 FQGNSA. CDR3 length equals 12 residues. The germline V and J ends were trimmed by 1 base and 7 bases, with 7 bases remaining between them. CDR3 bases: TGTGCCAGCAGCTTAGTTTCATTTGGCTACACCTTC. Residues: CASSLVSFGYTF.

The CDR3: CASSLDSPTYNEQFF. The CDR3 DNA sequence: TGCGCCAGCAGCTTGGATTCTCCTACCTACAATGAGCAGTTCTTC. This sequence joins TRBV5-1 and TRBJ2-1; D is uncertain. The V and J ends lost 0 bases and 2 bases respectively, with 9 bases between them. The V gene's germline CDR1 is SGHRS and CDR2 YFSETQ. This CDR3 spans 15 amino acids.

The chain carries TRBV28 and TRBJ2-5, with 12 bases that match TRBD1. Germline V gene lookup returns CDR1 MDHEN and CDR2 SYDVKM. The CDR3 consists of 13 residues. J was trimmed by 11 bases and V by 6 bases; bases with no gene match: 7. The DNA for the CDR3 is TGTGCCAGCAGGGGACAGGGGGCAAATGAGCAGTACTTC. It specifies CASRGQGANEQYF.

V gene TRBV7-9 combines with J gene TRBJ2-7; 9 bases match TRBD2. Germline values: CDR1 SEHNR, CDR2 FQNEAQ (reference sequence). V lost 7 bases, J lost 2 bases, and 6 bases stayed unmatched. CDR3 size: 14 residues. The DNA of the CDR3 is TGTGCCAGCACCGATCTAGCGGGGCCCTACGAGCAGTACTTC. Its translation is CASTDLAGPYEQYF. The full variable domain, in which reference TRBV7-9 and TRBJ2-7 provide the parts outside the CDR3, is DTGVSQNPRHKITKRGQNVTFRCDPISEHNRLYWYRQTLGQGPEFLTYFQNEAQLEKSRLLSDRFSAERPKGSFSTLEIQRTEQGDSAMYLCASTDLAGPYEQYFGPGTRLTVT.

This clonotype was found a few times. The genes are TRBV24-1 and TRBJ2-1; TRBD2 is a possible D gene (5 bases). The length of the CDR3 is 13 residues. Germline V gene sequence: CDR1 KGHDR, CDR2 SFDVKD. Trimming pared 12 bases from V and 4 bases from J, leaving 15 bases between. CDR3 nucleotides: TGTGCCCCCTTTGGGGAGCTTTACAATGAGCAGTTCTTC. Translated, it gives CAPFGELYNEQFF.

This clonotype was counted once. The chain employs TRBV12-3 or TRBV12-4 and TRBJ2-3; the match to TRBD2 covers 14 bases. The CDR3 loop spans 19 amino acids. V lost 5 bases, J lost 4 bases, and 14 bases stayed unmatched. DNA for the CDR3: TGTGCCAGCAGTCCTCACATCCGACTAGCGGGAGGGATCGCAGATACGCAGTATTTT. This translates into CASSPHIRLAGGIADTQYF.

The CDR3: CSARERGVNTEAFF. In nucleotides, the CDR3 is TGCAGTGCTAGAGAGAGGGGCGTGAACACTGAAGCTTTCTTT. The chain uses TRBV20-1 and TRBJ1-1; maybe TRBD1 (5 bases). The CDR3 extends over 14 amino acids. Germline loops: CDR1 DFQATT, CDR2 SNEGSKA (reference sequence). Deletions cut 0 bases from V and 0 bases from J, with 8 bases between.

The rearrangement links TRBV20-1 to TRBJ1-2; no clear D. This CDR3 has 11 amino acids. Germline V gene lookup returns CDR1 DFQATT and CDR2 SNEGSKA (reference sequence). V was shortened by 1 base and J by 6 bases, with 6 bases between the two germline ends. The CDR3 coding sequence is TGCAGTGCTAGAGTCCAGGATGGCTACACCTTC. The encoded protein is CSARVQDGYTF.

In regard to this clonotype: The junction and the germline gene differ at one end; a read error may be behind it. V usage is TRBV7-7 and J usage is TRBJ2-5, with unresolved D. Looked up from germline, CDR1 is SSHAT and CDR2 is FNYEAQ (reference sequence). The CDR3 spans 13 residues. CDR3 in amino acids: CASSSGSQETQYF. The CDR3 region has the DNA TGTGCTAGCAGCTCAGGATCCCAAGAGACCCAGTACTTC.